What follows are 4 T cell receptor beta chains derived from one specimen sequenced in a study of response to subunit inactivated influenza vaccine. TCRdb re-analysed the RT-PCR reads in MiXCR, keeping a single row per CDR3 protein. The sample carries 700,000 to 800,000 distinct CDR3 sequences, 15% to 20% recorded once. This specimen was PBMCs from blood, taken approximately 5 days after vaccination. These receptors came from a man in his fifties or sixties who received an inactivated influenza vaccine.

This clonotype was observed many times. The rearrangement joins TRBV27 to TRBJ1-2; D uncertain. The germline CDR1 and CDR2 sequences are MNHEY and SMNVEV (reference sequence). The CDR3 has 15 residues. V gave up 7 bases and J gave up 4 bases, with 19 bases separating them. The CDR3 DNA sequence: TGTGCCAGCAAAGGACTCGCCGGGTCACGCTATGGCTACACCTTC. Its protein product is CASKGLAGSRYGYTF.

The rearrangement uses TRBV20-1 and TRBJ2-6; 7 bases fit TRBD1. With 3 bases clipped from V and 0 bases from J, the junction kept 5 bases outside the gene matches. The CDR3 length is 16 residues. Germline V gene data show CDR1 as DFQATT and CDR2 as SNEGSKA (reference sequence). The CDR3, as DNA: TGCAGTGCTAGTAAGGGGGCCTACTCTGGGGCCAACGTCCTGACTTTC. Translating gives CSASKGAYSGANVLTF.

This clonotype was detected a few times. V gene TRBV5-6 combines with J gene TRBJ1-2; D gene ambiguous. CDR3 size: 13 residues. Deletions cut 2 bases from V and 4 bases from J, with 9 bases between. Germline V gene sequence: CDR1 SGHDT, CDR2 YYEEEE. The CDR3 is CASSFSPGYGYTF. CDR3 nucleotide sequence: TGTGCCAGCAGCTTTTCCCCTGGCTATGGCTACACCTTC.

This clonotype has only one observation. As DNA, the CDR3 is TGTGCCAGCAGTTTAGCGGGTATAGCCTACGAGCAGTACTTC. This translates into CASSLAGIAYEQYF. The chain has TRBV28 and TRBJ2-7; D may be TRBD2 (5 bases). This CDR3 is built from 14 residues. Trimming stripped 2 bases from V and 2 bases from J, with 10 bases between. Germline-derived CDR1 and CDR2 are MDHEN and SYDVKM.